The rows below give T cell receptor beta chains drawn from one sample of a study of blood T cell repertoires in COVID-19. TCRdb keeps only in-frame clones here, not all; method: immunoSEQ multiplex PCR. Counted here are around 260,000 clones, around 84% occurring once; the ten biggest clones make up approximately 5.3%. Sequenced input: peripheral blood. These receptors originate from a woman aged 55-75 years with COVID-19, enrolled during active disease. The CDR3 runs from the conserved cysteine through the conserved F or W. A D gene is named only where the DNA matches it firmly. Clone size is not always given. Where it is, it says once, few, many or a class for expanded clones.

j_gene: TRBJ1-5
v_gene: TRBV19
abundance: .
d_gene: .
CDR3nt: TGTGCCAGTTCGAAGCGGTTGGATAGCAATCAGCCCCAGCATTTT
CDR3aa: CASSKRLDSNQPQHF

j_gene: TRBJ1-2
v_gene: TRBV5-1
abundance: .
d_gene: TRBD1
CDR3nt: TGCGCCAGCAGCTTGGAGACAGGGGGCAAGTATGGCTACACCTTC
CDR3aa: CASSLETGGKYGYTF

j_gene: TRBJ1-1
v_gene: TRBV7-9
abundance: .
d_gene: .
CDR3nt: TGTGCCAGCAGCTTTATCTCCCTCGACACTGAAGCTTTCTTT
CDR3aa: CASSFISLDTEAFF

j_gene: TRBJ2-7
v_gene: TRBV13
abundance: .
d_gene: TRBD2
CDR3nt: TGTGCCAGCAGCTTAGGCAGCGCCGGGACTAGACTCTACGAGCAGTACTTC
CDR3aa: CASSLGSAGTRLYEQYF

j_gene: TRBJ2-2
v_gene: TRBV7-2
abundance: .
d_gene: TRBD2
CDR3nt: TGTGCCAGCAGCTTCTCACCTAGCGGGAGGGTTGCCGGGGAGCTGTTTTTT
CDR3aa: CASSFSPSGRVAGELFF

j_gene: TRBJ1-1
v_gene: TRBV28
abundance: .
d_gene: .
CDR3nt: TGTGCCAGCACTCTTATAAGGGGCTTGGGGAACACTGAAGCTTTCTTT
CDR3aa: CASTLIRGLGNTEAFF

j_gene: TRBJ1-6
v_gene: TRBV14
abundance: .
d_gene: TRBD1
CDR3nt: TGTGCCAGCAGCCACGGGACAGCAAATTCACCCCTCCACTTT
CDR3aa: CASSHGTANSPLHF

j_gene: TRBJ2-2
v_gene: TRBV3-1/TRBV3-2
abundance: .
d_gene: TRBD1
CDR3nt: TGTGCCAGCAGCCCAAGGGACAGGGGACGGGAGCTGTTTTTT
CDR3aa: CASSPRDRGRELFF

j_gene: TRBJ1-1
v_gene: TRBV3-1/TRBV3-2
abundance: .
d_gene: .
CDR3nt: TGTGCCAGCAGCCAAGGGGGCTCGACCACTGAAGCTTTCTTT
CDR3aa: CASSQGGSTTEAFF

j_gene: TRBJ2-3
v_gene: TRBV2
abundance: .
d_gene: .
CDR3nt: TGTGCCAGACAGGGAAGGGTCCGTAGCACAGATACGCAGTATTTT
CDR3aa: CARQGRVRSTDTQYF

j_gene: TRBJ2-7
v_gene: TRBV6-2/TRBV6-3
abundance: .
d_gene: TRBD2
CDR3nt: TGTGCCAGCAGTTACAGGGGACTAGCGGTTATCCACGAGCAGTACTTC
CDR3aa: CASSYRGLAVIHEQYF

j_gene: TRBJ2-3
v_gene: TRBV5-5
abundance: .
d_gene: TRBD2
CDR3nt: TGTGCCAGCAAGCTGCGGGAGTGGTTCACAGATACGCAGTATTTT
CDR3aa: CASKLREWFTDTQYF

j_gene: TRBJ2-6
v_gene: TRBV3-1/TRBV3-2
abundance: .
d_gene: .
CDR3nt: TGTGCCAGCAGCCAAGCTAGGGGGTGGTCTGGGGCCAACGTCCTGACTTTC
CDR3aa: CASSQARGWSGANVLTF

j_gene: TRBJ2-1
v_gene: TRBV3-1/TRBV3-2
abundance: .
d_gene: TRBD2
CDR3nt: TGTGCCAGCAGCCAAGTAACAGCGGGAGGGCCCCGGGAGCAGTTCTTC
CDR3aa: CASSQVTAGGPREQFF

j_gene: TRBJ2-3
v_gene: TRBV15
abundance: once
d_gene: TRBD1
CDR3nt: TGTGCCACCAGCAGAGTTTCAGGGGGTGGGGATACGCAGTATTTT
CDR3aa: CATSRVSGGGDTQYF

j_gene: TRBJ2-5
v_gene: TRBV7-9
abundance: .
d_gene: .
CDR3nt: TGTGCCAGCAGCTTAGGGGTTACAGGCGAACGCCAAGAGACCCAGTACTTC
CDR3aa: CASSLGVTGERQETQYF

j_gene: TRBJ2-7
v_gene: TRBV6-2/TRBV6-3
abundance: .
d_gene: TRBD1
CDR3nt: TGTGCCAGCAGTCGGACAGGGCGAGGGAGCTACGAGCAGTACTTC
CDR3aa: CASSRTGRGSYEQYF

j_gene: TRBJ2-2
v_gene: TRBV6-4
abundance: .
d_gene: TRBD2
CDR3nt: TGTGCCAGCAGTGTGGAACTAGCGGGAGCGAACACCGGGGAGCTGTTTTTT
CDR3aa: CASSVELAGANTGELFF

j_gene: TRBJ1-6
v_gene: TRBV6-5
abundance: .
d_gene: TRBD1
CDR3nt: TGTGCCAGCACCCAAGGGGGACAGAATTCACCCCTCCACTTT
CDR3aa: CASTQGGQNSPLHF

j_gene: TRBJ2-7
v_gene: TRBV3-1/TRBV3-2
abundance: .
d_gene: TRBD2
CDR3nt: TGTGCCAGCAGCCAAGGCTGGACCGGGACTAGCTCCTACGAGCAGTACTTC
CDR3aa: CASSQGWTGTSSYEQYF

j_gene: TRBJ1-1
v_gene: TRBV2
abundance: once
d_gene: TRBD1
CDR3nt: TGTGCCAGCAGTGGGCCTGGGACAGGTGAAACTGAAGCTTTCTTT
CDR3aa: CASSGPGTGETEAFF

j_gene: TRBJ1-4
v_gene: TRBV15
abundance: .
d_gene: TRBD1
CDR3nt: TGTGCCACCAGCAGAGACCCGACAGGGGACTATGAAAAACTGTTTTTT
CDR3aa: CATSRDPTGDYEKLFF

j_gene: TRBJ2-2
v_gene: TRBV24-1
abundance: .
d_gene: TRBD1
CDR3nt: TGTGCCACCAGTTCGGGACAGGGAAGAGCCGGGGAGCTGTTTTTT
CDR3aa: CATSSGQGRAGELFF

j_gene: TRBJ1-2
v_gene: TRBV24-1
abundance: .
d_gene: .
CDR3nt: TGTGCCACCAGTGGAGGGTTTCCCTCTGGCTACACCTTC
CDR3aa: CATSGGFPSGYTF